This T cell receptor (beta chain) originates from a study of PD-L1 blockade in urothelial cancer. Study details: Blood samples had a median of 141,255 T cells.

Time point meaning: pretreatment peripheral blood. Some clones are missing from TCRdb's copy, which holds only in-frame ones; the method was immunoSEQ multiplex PCR. Of about 72,000 clones listed, approximately 83% are singletons. Trimming took 5 bases from V and 5 from J; bases not matched to a gene: 3. Germline V gene lookup returns CDR1 SNHLY and CDR2 FYNNEI. This CDR3 spans 15 amino acids. Sequencing was performed on PBMCs, taken around atezolizumab (anti-PD-L1) treatment. The chain carries TRBV2 and TRBJ2-2, with 12 bases that match TRBD2. This TCR was sampled from a man between 60 and 70 years old with urothelial cancer. Written as DNA, the CDR3 is TGTGCCAGCAGTCGGACTAGCGGGGTTACCGGGGAGCTGTTTTTT. It yields the protein CASSRTSGVTGELFF.